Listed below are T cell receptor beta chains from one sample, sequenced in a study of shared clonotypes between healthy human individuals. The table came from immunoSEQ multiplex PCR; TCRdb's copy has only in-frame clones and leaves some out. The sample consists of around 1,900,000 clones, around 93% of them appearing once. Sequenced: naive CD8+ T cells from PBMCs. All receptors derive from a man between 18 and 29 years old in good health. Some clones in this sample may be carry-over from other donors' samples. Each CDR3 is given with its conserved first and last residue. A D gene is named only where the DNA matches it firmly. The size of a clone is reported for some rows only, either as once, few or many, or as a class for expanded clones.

TGTGCCATCAGTGAGCCCTTGGGGGAAAAACTGTTTTTT | CAISEPLGEKLFF | . | TRBJ1-4 | TRBV10-3 | .
TGTGCCAGCAGGAACGGGACCCACGAGCAGTACTTC | CASRNGTHEQYF | . | TRBJ2-7 | TRBV7-9 | .
TGTGCCAGCAGATTCATAGGACAGGGCTACGAGCAGTACTTC | CASRFIGQGYEQYF | TRBD1 | TRBJ2-7 | TRBV28 | .
TGTGCCACCAGCCCTGAGGGGGTTAACAATCAGCCCCAGCATTTT | CATSPEGVNNQPQHF | . | TRBJ1-5 | TRBV15 | .
TGTGCCAGCAGCCCCCCCCGGGGGGGCCCTACCGAGCAGTACTTC | CASSPPRGGPTEQYF | TRBD2 | TRBJ2-7 | TRBV7-9 | .
TGTGCCAGCAGCGTCTTCCTGAACACTGAAGCTTTCTTT | CASSVFLNTEAFF | . | TRBJ1-1 | TRBV9 | .
TGTGCCAGCAGCTTAGATAGGAGGAGGGCCGGGTACAATGAGCAGTTCTTC | CASSLDRRRAGYNEQFF | . | TRBJ2-1 | TRBV7-4 | .
TGTGCCAGCAGCGTGAAGACAGGGTTCTACGAGCAGTACTTC | CASSVKTGFYEQYF | TRBD1 | TRBJ2-7 | TRBV7-6 | .
TGCGCCAGCAGCTTCGGGCAGACCTACGAGCAGTACTTC | CASSFGQTYEQYF | . | TRBJ2-7 | TRBV5-1 | .
TGTGCCAGCAGTTTGAGGGCCCACTACAATGAGCAGTTCTTC | CASSLRAHYNEQFF | . | TRBJ2-1 | TRBV28 | .
TGTGCCAGCGGGGGGTGGGGGACCCCTGCGGCTTTCTTT | CASGGWGTPAAFF | . | TRBJ1-1 | TRBV25-1 | .
TGTGCCTGGAAAGGATGGGGGTCCCCTGAAGCTTTCTTT | CAWKGWGSPEAFF | . | TRBJ1-1 | TRBV30 | once
TGTGCCAGCAGCTTGGAGGGACAGGGCACTGAAGCTTTCTTT | CASSLEGQGTEAFF | TRBD1 | TRBJ1-1 | TRBV11-2 | .
TGTGCCAGCTGGGGGGCTGCCACTGAAGCTTTCTTT | CASWGAATEAFF | . | TRBJ1-1 | TRBV6-1 | .
TGTGCCAGCGACCGGGACCACGACATCACCGGGCCCCGAGGGCAGTACTTC | CASDRDHDITGPRGQYF | . | TRBJ2-7 | TRBV7-9 | once
TGTGCCAGCAGAGATTCGGACAGCAAAGCTTTCTTT | CASRDSDSKAFF | . | TRBJ1-1 | TRBV6-5 | few
TGTGCCAGCAGTTTAATGGGGGTGGGAGGCTACGAAGAGACCCAGTACTTC | CASSLMGVGGYEETQYF | . | TRBJ2-5 | TRBV28 | .
TGTGCCAGCAGTCTACGTAGCGGGAGGACACCTTACGAGCAGTACTTC | CASSLRSGRTPYEQYF | TRBD2 | TRBJ2-7 | TRBV27 | once
TGTGCCAGCAGCGTAGGAGGAGGTACCCTGGGCACCTACGAGCAGTACTTC | CASSVGGGTLGTYEQYF | . | TRBJ2-7 | TRBV9 | .
TGCGCCAGCAGACAAGACAGGGGGGAAGAGACCCAGTACTTC | CASRQDRGEETQYF | TRBD1 | TRBJ2-5 | TRBV4-3 | once
TGTGCCAGCAGCGAACGGCCGGGGACAGGGAGGACTGAAGCTTTCTTT | CASSERPGTGRTEAFF | TRBD1 | TRBJ1-1 | TRBV7-4 | .
TGCGCCAGCAGCCACTTACAGGGGGCCACTGAAGCTTTCTTT | CASSHLQGATEAFF | TRBD1 | TRBJ1-1 | TRBV4-1 | .
TGTGCCAGCAGTTTCAACCAGGGACCTCCAAACACCGGGGAGCTGTTTTTT | CASSFNQGPPNTGELFF | . | TRBJ2-2 | TRBV27 | once
TGTGCCAGCAGCGACAGGGGGCCTTCCTACGAGCAGTACTTC | CASSDRGPSYEQYF | TRBD1 | TRBJ2-7 | TRBV27 | .
TGCGCCAGCAGCCAAACAGGAGGGCTCGAGCAGTACTTC | CASSQTGGLEQYF | . | TRBJ2-7 | TRBV4-1 | .
TGTGCCAGCAGCGGCGGGGAGGGCTACACCTTC | CASSGGEGYTF | . | TRBJ1-2 | TRBV5-6 | .
TGTGCCAGCAGCTTAGATCTCTGGACAGGGGATGAGCAGTTCTTC | CASSLDLWTGDEQFF | TRBD1 | TRBJ2-1 | TRBV7-8 | .
TGTGCCAGCAGTCCCGGACAGAACACTGAAGCTTTCTTT | CASSPGQNTEAFF | . | TRBJ1-1 | TRBV6-5 | .
TGTGCCAGCAAGGGGTTCGAAATTATATATGAGCAGTTCTTC | CASKGFEIIYEQFF | . | TRBJ2-1 | TRBV2 | .
TGTGCCAGCAGTCCCCGGGTTCAGCCTACCTACGAGCAGTACTTC | CASSPRVQPTYEQYF | . | TRBJ2-7 | TRBV28 | .
TGTGCCAGCAGCTTAGCGGCGTTCGGTGGGGGGCATGGAAACACCATATATTTT | CASSLAAFGGGHGNTIYF | . | TRBJ1-3 | TRBV7-9 | once
TGTGCCAGTAGTATCATCTCAGGGGGATCGAACACCGGGGAGCTGTTTTTT | CASSIISGGSNTGELFF | TRBD1 | TRBJ2-2 | TRBV19 | .
TGTGCCAGCAGTGTGGCGACTAGCGGAGATACGCAGTATTTT | CASSVATSGDTQYF | TRBD2 | TRBJ2-3 | TRBV2 | .
TGTGCCAGCAGCCCTGATATGTACGAGCAGTACTTC | CASSPDMYEQYF | . | TRBJ2-7 | TRBV7-9 | .
TGTGCCAGCAGTGACTCCCTGGGGCAAGGGGGGTACGGTGAGCAGTTCTTC | CASSDSLGQGGYGEQFF | . | TRBJ2-1 | TRBV25-1 | .
TGTGCCAGCACCCCGCCCCCGAATGAGCAGTTCTTC | CASTPPPNEQFF | . | TRBJ2-1 | TRBV9 | .